These 7 T cell receptor beta chains were sequenced from one sample in a study of regulatory T cells in long-lasting Graves disease. Combining iRepertoire HTBI primers with Arm-PCR of CDR3 regions, the authors built TCR beta libraries. TCRdb passed the multiplex PCR reads through MiXCR, listing each CDR3 protein once. The sample includes 620,000 or so distinct CDR3 sequences, around 15% of them seen just once. Stated time point: newly diagnosed GD, antithyroid drugs for less than 3 months. TCR sequences were obtained from RNA taken from PBMCs. These data were also reused for a study on T cells in Graves' hyperthyroidism and ophthalmopathy.

Sequenced here: peripheral blood mononuclear cells (PBMCs), sampled at new diagnosis, from a patient treated with antithyroid drugs. The receptors were gathered from a woman aged 25 to 39 with Graves disease.

Ten or more counts support this clonotype. J is TRBJ1-1 and V is TRBV28; no clear D gene. This CDR3 has 12 amino acids. Deletions cut 2 bases from V and 8 bases from J, with 9 bases between. Per the germline V gene, CDR1 is MDHEN and CDR2 is SYDVKM. CDR3 coding DNA: TGTGCCAGCAGTTTACCAGCAGCGGAAGCTTTCTTT. Amino acids: CASSLPAAEAFF.

This clonotype showed up just a few times. The CDR3 loop reads CASSPIRNQPQHF. CDR3 coding DNA: TGTGCCAGCAGCCCGATACGCAATCAGCCCCAGCATTTT. The gene calls are TRBV6-1 and TRBJ1-5; D is unclear. The CDR3 contains 13 residues. In germline, CDR1 is MNHNS, CDR2 SASEGT. With 6 bases removed from V and 2 bases from J, the gap between germline ends came to 8 bases.

This clonotype was counted many times. The gene calls are TRBV6-1 and TRBJ1-2, with a tentative D call TRBD1 (6 bases). V was shortened by 5 bases and J by 5 bases, with 18 bases between the two germline ends. CDR1 is MNHNS, CDR2 SASEGT, per germline. CDR3 length: 15 amino acids. The CDR3 region is CASSIITGTSYGYTF. The CDR3, as DNA: TGTGCCAGCAGTATCATTACCGGGACAAGTTATGGCTACACCTTC.

V usage is TRBV14 and J usage is TRBJ2-5, with a tentative D call TRBD2 (6 bases). Germline assignment: CDR1 SGHDN and CDR2 FVKESK. Trimming took off 4 bases at V and 9 bases at J, with 15 bases between the two ends. CDR3 length: 13 residues. The CDR3 nucleotides are TGTGCCAGCAGCCCAGAGGACCGGGGGTCCCAGTACTTC. Protein: CASSPEDRGSQYF.

The chain uses TRBV6-2 or TRBV6-3 and TRBJ1-2, with TRBD1 identical over 9 bases. V lost 5 bases, J lost 1 base, and 8 bases stayed unmatched. This CDR3 is 16 amino acids long. Germline V gene sequence: CDR1 MNHEY, CDR2 SVGEGT. CDR3 residues: CASSPMGQGGNYGYTF. The CDR3 DNA reads TGTGCCAGCAGTCCTATGGGACAGGGAGGTAACTATGGCTACACCTTC.

This clonotype was seen repeatedly, ten times or more. V is TRBV14 and J is TRBJ1-2, with TRBD1 matching over 8 bases. The CDR3 spans 14 residues. From germline, CDR1 is SGHDN and CDR2 FVKESK. V lost 4 bases to trimming and J lost 8 bases; unmatched junction nucleotides: 9. The CDR3 nucleotides read TGTGCCAGCAGCCCCGGACAGGGCATTAGAGGCTACACCTTC. The encoded protein is CASSPGQGIRGYTF.

There are a few counts of this clonotype. This chain uses TRBV15 with TRBJ2-5; D is uncertain. V lost 4 bases to trimming and J lost 5 bases, with 14 bases between them. This CDR3 is built from 14 residues. Germline CDR1 reads LNHNV; CDR2 reads YYDKDF (reference sequence). The CDR3 here is CATSTPRQPETQYF. In nucleotides, the CDR3 is TGTGCCACCAGCACCCCCCGGCAGCCGGAGACCCAGTACTTC.